This T cell receptor beta chain came from a study of CD8 T cells in Susac syndrome. Study summary: Among the Susac syndrome patients who underwent sequencing, about 6 had clinically active disease, while roughly 8 of them were in remission. Study-level findings and limits: In TEMRA cells and active patients, CD8+ clonal expansion in Susac reached its peak.

This CDR3 spans 13 amino acids. Germline V gene data show CDR1 as SEHNR and CDR2 as FQNEAQ (reference sequence). Trimming took 5 bases from V and 5 from J, leaving 10 bases between them. Concerning this clonotype: Its antigen is undetermined.

An input of roughly 0.5 to 1 ug of RNA was subjected to reverse transcription using random hexamers. The CDR3 of TCR beta was amplified by immunoSEQ multiplex PCR across 54 Vbeta and 13 Jbeta. TCRdb redid the calling of the immunoSEQ multiplex PCR reads with MiXCR, one entry per CDR3 protein. The repertoire has under 90,000 distinct CDR3 sequences, approximately 95% of them found once; the top ten carry about 0.45%. The sequence was obtained from a human donor with Susac syndrome. Source material: CD8+ T cells from PBMCs. The chain combines TRBV7-9 with TRBJ1-5; D ambiguous. As DNA, the CDR3 is TGTGCCAGCAGCCAAGAAAACTATCAGCCCCAGCATTTT. Its translation is CASSQENYQPQHF.